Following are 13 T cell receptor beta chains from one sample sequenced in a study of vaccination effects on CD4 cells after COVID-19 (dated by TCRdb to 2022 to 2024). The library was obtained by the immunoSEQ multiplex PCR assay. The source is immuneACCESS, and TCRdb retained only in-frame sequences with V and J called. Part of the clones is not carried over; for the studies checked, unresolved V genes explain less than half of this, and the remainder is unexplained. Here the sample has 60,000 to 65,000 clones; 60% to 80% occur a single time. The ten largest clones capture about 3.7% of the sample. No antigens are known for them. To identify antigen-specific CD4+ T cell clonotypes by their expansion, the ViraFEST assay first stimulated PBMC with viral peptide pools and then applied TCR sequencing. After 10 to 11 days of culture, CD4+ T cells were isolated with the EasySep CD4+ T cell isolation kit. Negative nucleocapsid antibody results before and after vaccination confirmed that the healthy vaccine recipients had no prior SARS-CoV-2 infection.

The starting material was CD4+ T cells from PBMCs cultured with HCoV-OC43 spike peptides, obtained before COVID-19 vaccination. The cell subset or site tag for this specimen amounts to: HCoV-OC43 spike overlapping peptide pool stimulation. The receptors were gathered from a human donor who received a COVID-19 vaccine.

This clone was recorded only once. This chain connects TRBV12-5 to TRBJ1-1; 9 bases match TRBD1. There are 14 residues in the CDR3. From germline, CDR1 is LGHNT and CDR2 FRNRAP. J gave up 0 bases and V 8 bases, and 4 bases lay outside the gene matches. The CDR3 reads CASTTGGMNTEAFF. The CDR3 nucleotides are TGTGCTAGTACGACAGGGGGGATGAACACTGAAGCTTTCTTT.

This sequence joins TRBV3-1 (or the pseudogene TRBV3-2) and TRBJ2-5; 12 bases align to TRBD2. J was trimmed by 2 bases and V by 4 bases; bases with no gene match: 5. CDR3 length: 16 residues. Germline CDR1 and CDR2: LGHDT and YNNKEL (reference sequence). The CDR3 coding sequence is TGTGCCAGCAGCCGAGCTAGCGGGGGGGGTCAAGAGACCCAGTACTTC. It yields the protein CASSRASGGGQETQYF.

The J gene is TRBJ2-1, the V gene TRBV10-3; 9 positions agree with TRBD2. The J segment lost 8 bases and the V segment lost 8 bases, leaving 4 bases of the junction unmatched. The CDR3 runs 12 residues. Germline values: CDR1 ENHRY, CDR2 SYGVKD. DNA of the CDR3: TGTGCCATCGCCCGCGGGGGGGATGAGCAGTTCTTC. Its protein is CAIARGGDEQFF.

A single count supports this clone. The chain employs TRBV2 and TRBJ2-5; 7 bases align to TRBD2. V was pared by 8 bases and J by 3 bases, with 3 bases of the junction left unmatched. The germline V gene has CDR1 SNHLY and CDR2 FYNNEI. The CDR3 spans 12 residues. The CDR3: CASASGEETQYF. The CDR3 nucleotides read TGTGCCAGCGCAAGCGGGGAAGAGACCCAGTACTTC.

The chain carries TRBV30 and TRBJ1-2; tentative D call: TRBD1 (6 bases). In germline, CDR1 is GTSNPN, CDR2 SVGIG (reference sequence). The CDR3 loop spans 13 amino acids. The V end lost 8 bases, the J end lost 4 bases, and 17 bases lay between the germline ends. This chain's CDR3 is CARQQGISYGYTF. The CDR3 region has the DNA TGTGCCCGCCAACAGGGAATAAGCTATGGCTACACCTTC.

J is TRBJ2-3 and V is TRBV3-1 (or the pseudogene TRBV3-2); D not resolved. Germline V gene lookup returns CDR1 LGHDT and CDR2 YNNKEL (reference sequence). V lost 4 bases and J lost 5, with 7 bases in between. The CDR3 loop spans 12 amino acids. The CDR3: CASSRFGDTQYF. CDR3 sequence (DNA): TGTGCCAGCAGCCGGTTCGGAGATACGCAGTATTTT.

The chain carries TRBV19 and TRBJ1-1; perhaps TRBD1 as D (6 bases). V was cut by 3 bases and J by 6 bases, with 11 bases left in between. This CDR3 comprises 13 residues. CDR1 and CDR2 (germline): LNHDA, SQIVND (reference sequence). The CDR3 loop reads CASSILGAAEAFF. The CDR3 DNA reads TGTGCCAGTAGTATTCTGGGGGCTGCTGAAGCTTTCTTT.

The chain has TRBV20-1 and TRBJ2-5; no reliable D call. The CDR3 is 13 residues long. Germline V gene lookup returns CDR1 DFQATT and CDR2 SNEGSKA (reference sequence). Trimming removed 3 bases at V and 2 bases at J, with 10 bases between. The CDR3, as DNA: TGCAGTGCTAGTTTCGCTATACAAGAGACCCAGTACTTC. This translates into CSASFAIQETQYF.

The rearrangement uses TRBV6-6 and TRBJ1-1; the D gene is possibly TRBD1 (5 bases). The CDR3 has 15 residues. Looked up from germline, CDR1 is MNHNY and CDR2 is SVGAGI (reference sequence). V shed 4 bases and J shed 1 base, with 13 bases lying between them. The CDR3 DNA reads TGTGCCAGCAGTTCCCCCCAGGGAGGGAACACTGAAGCTTTCTTT. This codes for CASSSPQGGNTEAFF.

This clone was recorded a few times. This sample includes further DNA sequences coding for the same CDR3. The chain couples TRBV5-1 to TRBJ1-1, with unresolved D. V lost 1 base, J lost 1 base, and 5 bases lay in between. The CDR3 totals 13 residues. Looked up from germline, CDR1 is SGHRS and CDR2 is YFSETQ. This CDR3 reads CASSLTANTEAFF. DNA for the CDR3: TGCGCCAGCAGCTTGACGGCGAACACTGAAGCTTTCTTT.

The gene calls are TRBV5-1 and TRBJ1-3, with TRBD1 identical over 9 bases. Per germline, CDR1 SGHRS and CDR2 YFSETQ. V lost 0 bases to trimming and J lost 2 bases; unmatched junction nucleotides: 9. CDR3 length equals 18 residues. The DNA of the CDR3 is TGCGCCAGCAGCTTGGAAGGGACAGGGCTTTACCCTGGAAACACCATATATTTT. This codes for CASSLEGTGLYPGNTIYF.

This CDR3 is CASSLAPGSTDTQYF. Here the CDR3 DNA reads TGTGCCAGCAGCTTAGCGCCAGGGAGCACAGATACGCAGTATTTT. This chain connects TRBV7-2 to TRBJ2-3, with D possibly matching TRBD1 (5 bases). Deletions cut 0 bases from V and 0 bases from J, with 7 bases between. Germline-derived CDR1 and CDR2 are SGHTA and FQGNSA. The CDR3 is 15 amino acids.

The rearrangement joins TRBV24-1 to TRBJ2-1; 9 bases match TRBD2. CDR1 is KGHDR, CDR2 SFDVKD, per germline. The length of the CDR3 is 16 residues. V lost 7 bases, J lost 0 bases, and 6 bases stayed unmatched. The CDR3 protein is CATSKTSGDSYNEQFF. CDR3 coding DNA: TGTGCCACCAGCAAGACTAGCGGTGACTCCTACAATGAGCAGTTCTTC.